What follows describes a single TCR beta chain. Its cognate antigen is unknown. A read error may explain this, as a much larger clone is one base away. This specimen comes from a study of T cells in Graves' hyperthyroidism and ophthalmopathy. General study points: Most expanded thyroid clonotypes above 0.001 recurred in blood.

Germline V lookup: CDR1 SGHVS, CDR2 FNYEAQ. Trimming pared 1 base from V and 12 bases from J, leaving 16 bases between. The CDR3 loop spans 15 amino acids. Patients were excluded for uncontrolled infection, other autoimmune disease, pregnancy or lactation. RNA transcripts gave rise to amplified TCR beta CDR3 regions. The HTBI set primed first-round TCR CDR3 RT-PCR. TCRdb redid the calling of the multiplex PCR reads with MiXCR, one entry per CDR3 protein. This table has hundreds of thousands of distinct CDR3 sequences, 46% appearing once. The TCR comes from a young woman with Graves' hyperthyroidism. The sequenced material came from peripheral blood or thyroid tissue (not recorded which). The chain is built from TRBV7-6 and TRBJ1-6; D is unresolved. The CDR3 region is CASSLVGVADLPLHF. CDR3 DNA: TGTGCCAGCAGCTTAGTCGGGGTTGCGGATTTACCCCTCCACTTT.